The TCR beta chain under discussion was sequenced for a study of a mutant IDH1 vaccine in newly diagnosed glioma. Study context: Vaccination followed radiotherapy alone by 4-6 weeks, or accompanied temozolomide cycles. Patients got radiotherapy, temozolomide, or both beforehand, and most got both.

Noted time point: week 11, during vaccination. Doses comprised 300 ug of mutant IDH1 20-mer peptide each, plus topical imiquimod. Astrocytomas that were new, WHO grade 3 or 4, IDH1-mutant and ATRX-lost were present in the donors. TCRdb's copy holds only in-frame clones and misses some; the assay was immunoSEQ multiplex PCR. The sample carries 95,000 to 120,000 clones, 85% to 90% recorded once. The CDR3 has 14 amino acids. The V gene lost 4 bases and the J gene lost 8 bases, with 15 bases spanning the gap. Germline CDR1 reads SGDLS; CDR2 reads YYNGEE. As to this clone: The antigen remains undetermined.

The rearrangement links TRBV9 to TRBJ1-4; D is possibly TRBD1 (6 bases). The receptor was derived from a woman between 50 and 59 years old with glioma. Sequencing was performed on PBMCs, taken from a glioma patient whose treatment included an IDH1 peptide vaccine. CDR3 in amino acids: CASSTPGEGEKLFF. The CDR3 DNA follows: TGTGCCAGCAGCACCCCAGGGGAGGGGGAAAAACTGTTTTTT.